This passage covers 4 T cell receptor beta chains from one sample sequenced in a study of regulatory T cells in long-lasting Graves disease. Relying on iRepertoire HTBI primers and Arm-PCR of CDR3 regions, the team built TCR beta libraries. Using its own MiXCR run on the multiplex PCR reads, TCRdb lists one record per CDR3 protein. The table has about 340,000 distinct CDR3 sequences, roughly a fifth seen once. As to time point: persistent/refractory GD, antithyroid drugs over 5 years with positive TRAb. Making the TCR library involved RNA that had been extracted from PBMCs. The material sequenced was peripheral blood mononuclear cells (PBMCs), taken when the disease was refractory, from a patient treated with antithyroid drugs. The receptors come from a female donor with Graves disease.

J is TRBJ1-1 and V is TRBV9, with 7 bases fitting TRBD1. The CDR3 totals 16 residues. Trimming cost V 1 base and J 0 bases; bases outside gene matches: 6. Germline V gene sequence: CDR1 SGDLS, CDR2 YYNGEE. The chain's CDR3 is CASSVNKGQLNTEAFF. The CDR3 coding sequence is TGTGCCAGCAGCGTAAATAAGGGACAGCTGAACACTGAAGCTTTCTTT.

This chain joins TRBV4-1 and TRBJ1-5; 9 nucleotides agree with TRBD1. Germline V lookup: CDR1 MGHRA, CDR2 YSYEKL. This CDR3 comprises 15 residues. V dropped 0 bases and J dropped 4; count of bases not matched to a gene: 1. As DNA, the CDR3 is TGCGCCAGCAGCCAAGATGGGACAGGGAATCAGCCCCAGCATTTT. Protein sequence: CASSQDGTGNQPQHF.

This clonotype has at least ten counts. The chain has TRBV2 and TRBJ2-5, with 7 bases identical to TRBD2. Germline values: CDR1 SNHLY, CDR2 FYNNEI. The V gene end was trimmed by 5 bases and the J gene end by 5 bases; junction bases not matched to a gene: 8. The CDR3 extends over 14 amino acids. The CDR3 region has the DNA TGTGCCAGCAGTCCTTATCTAGCGGCTGAGACCCAGTACTTC. Its translation: CASSPYLAAETQYF.

The chain recombines TRBV10-3 with TRBJ2-5; the D call may be TRBD1 or TRBD2 (5 bases each). The length of the CDR3 is 14 residues. Germline CDR1 ENHRY, CDR2 SYGVKD. Deletions cut 4 bases from V and 7 bases from J, with 16 bases between. The DNA of the CDR3 is TGTGCCATCAGTGGGGACGGCGCCTGGGGGACCCAGTACTTC. Residues: CAISGDGAWGTQYF.